The rows below give T cell receptor beta chains drawn from one sample of a study of monozygotic twins with inflammatory bowel disease. TCRdb reworked the 5' RACE reads into one entry per CDR3 protein, no DNA. The sample shows roughly 200,000 distinct CDR3 sequences, and 1.6% sits with its ten largest clones. The sequencing sample was made of blood. These receptors came from a human donor with ulcerative colitis or Crohn's disease, or a healthy co-twin of an affected twin (not recorded which). Both conserved end residues are part of each CDR3.

j_gene,v_gene,CDR3aa
TRBJ2-1,TRBV18,CASSPPSVPHEQFF
TRBJ1-4,TRBV4-2,CASSPDRVEKLFF
TRBJ2-1,TRBV5-1,CASSLGSGGREQFF
TRBJ2-2,TRBV12-3/TRBV12-4,CASSLRGGTGELFF
TRBJ1-2,TRBV5-1,CASSPGQAGYTF
TRBJ2-2,TRBV6-1,CASSIRTGPSGELFF
TRBJ2-1,TRBV20-1,CSARHFENRGNEQFF
TRBJ1-1,TRBV6-5,CASSYLSLGRGMVTGAFF
TRBJ1-1,TRBV5-1,CASSPAGSVGAFF
TRBJ2-7,TRBV7-2,CASSPQQGYEQYF
TRBJ1-6,TRBV25-1,CASRGGLGQSSPLHF
TRBJ2-2,TRBV19,CASSLQGRNTGELFF
TRBJ2-1,TRBV18,CASSTLTSGGHNEQFF
TRBJ2-1,TRBV13,CASRRRAGAYNEQFF
TRBJ2-2,TRBV9,CASSVAGSGTLAGELFF
TRBJ1-4,TRBV2,CASSENSEGWELFF
TRBJ1-1,TRBV19,CASRGPGDTEAFF
TRBJ2-1,TRBV20-1,CSARADRGGGYNEQFF
TRBJ2-1,TRBV20-1,CSASVPALNEQFF
TRBJ2-2,TRBV5-1,CASSLDGTRGGELFF
TRBJ2-3,TRBV6-5,CATRGVSTDTQYF
TRBJ1-2,TRBV5-5,CASSLEMGQNYGYTF
TRBJ2-6,TRBV9,CASSVALHGANVLTF
TRBJ2-3,TRBV15,CATSRDLLADTQYF
TRBJ2-5,TRBV5-6,CASSLGFPRETQYF
TRBJ2-7,TRBV5-4,CASSLVNFRRQTYEQYF
TRBJ1-1,TRBV5-5,CASSLPDRGAFTEAFF
TRBJ2-7,TRBV27,CASSSIGQGLSVSSYEQYF
TRBJ2-7,TRBV27,CASSFGLAGNEQYF
TRBJ2-3,TRBV5-1,CASSTGTSGGATDTQYF
TRBJ2-2,TRBV7-9,CASSIFFGSTGELFF
TRBJ2-7,TRBV27,CASSWGGSGAIQFYEQYF
TRBJ2-2,TRBV7-7,CASSLARGSTGELFF
TRBJ2-3,TRBV20-1,CSAREGRGGRDTQYF
TRBJ2-3,TRBV6-5,CASSSLAGGPFGADTQYF
TRBJ1-4,TRBV20-1,CSASGGQLITTNEKLFF
TRBJ1-5,TRBV20-1,CSASIRGGGNQPQHF
TRBJ1-4,TRBV7-8,CASSLGAGEKLFF
TRBJ2-6,TRBV5-1,CASSLNVRGAQAGANVLTF
TRBJ1-1,TRBV20-1,CSALRTNTEAFF
TRBJ1-3,TRBV24-1,CATSDGLGNTIYF
TRBJ2-1,TRBV19,CASSTLGQGARNEQFF
TRBJ1-1,TRBV24-1,CATSESRDREAFF
TRBJ1-2,TRBV7-9,CASSSPGQIIYGYTF
TRBJ2-1,TRBV5-6,CASSLFTHRGAYNEQFF
TRBJ1-3,TRBV2,CASSEYRNQGTIYF
TRBJ2-3,TRBV7-9,CASSPTGGSTDTQYF
TRBJ2-4,TRBV25-1,CASTLGTAEKNIQYF
TRBJ1-2,TRBV2,CASSESGSYGYTF
TRBJ2-7,TRBV7-2,CASSASSTYEQYF
TRBJ2-4,TRBV12-3/TRBV12-4,CASSRDIAKNIQYF
TRBJ2-2,TRBV12-3/TRBV12-4,CASLLNRGLAGGTGELFF